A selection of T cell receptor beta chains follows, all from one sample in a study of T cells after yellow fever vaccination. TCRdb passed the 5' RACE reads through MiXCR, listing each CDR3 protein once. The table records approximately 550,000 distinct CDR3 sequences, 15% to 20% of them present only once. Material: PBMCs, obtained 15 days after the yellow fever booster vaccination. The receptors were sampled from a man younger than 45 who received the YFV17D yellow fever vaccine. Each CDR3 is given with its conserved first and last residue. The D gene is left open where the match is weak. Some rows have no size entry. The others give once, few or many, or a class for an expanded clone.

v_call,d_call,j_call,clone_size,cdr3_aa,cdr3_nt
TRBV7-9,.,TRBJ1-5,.,CASQEGNQPQHF,TGTGCCAGCCAGGAAGGGAATCAGCCCCAGCATTTT
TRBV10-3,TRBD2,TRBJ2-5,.,CAISDREGGETQYF,TGTGCCATCAGTGATCGGGAGGGTGGAGAGACCCAGTACTTC
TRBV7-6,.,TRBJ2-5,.,CASSRGPNTRETQYF,TGTGCCAGCAGCAGGGGACCCAACACCCGGGAGACCCAGTACTTC
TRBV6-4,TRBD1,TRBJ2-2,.,CASSFDRVRGELFF,TGTGCCAGCAGTTTTGACAGGGTCCGAGGGGAGCTGTTTTTT
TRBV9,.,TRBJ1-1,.,CASSNGNTEAFF,TGTGCCAGCAGCAACGGGAACACTGAAGCTTTCTTT
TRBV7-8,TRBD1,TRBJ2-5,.,CASRGITGGETQYF,TGTGCCAGCAGGGGAATAACAGGGGGTGAGACCCAGTACTTC
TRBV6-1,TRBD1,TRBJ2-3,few,CASSRDRPTDTQYF,TGTGCCAGCAGTCGGGACAGGCCTACCGATACGCAGTATTTT
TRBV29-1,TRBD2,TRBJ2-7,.,CSVEIPKPGTSGRESRYEQYF,TGCAGCGTTGAAATCCCCAAACCCGGGACTAGCGGGAGGGAAAGTCGCTACGAGCAGTACTTC
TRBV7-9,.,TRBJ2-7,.,CASSLGGVQSEQYF,TGTGCCAGCAGCTTAGGTGGAGTTCAGAGCGAGCAGTACTTC
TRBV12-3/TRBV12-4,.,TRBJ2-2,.,CASNLSFSTGELFF,TGTGCCAGCAACCTAAGTTTTAGCACCGGGGAGCTGTTTTTT
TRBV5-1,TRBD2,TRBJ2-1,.,CASSLAPSGRANEQFF,TGCGCCAGCAGCTTGGCCCCTAGCGGGAGGGCCAATGAGCAGTTCTTC
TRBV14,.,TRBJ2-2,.,CASSRSRTGELFF,TGTGCCAGCAGCCGATCGAGGACCGGGGAGCTGTTTTTT
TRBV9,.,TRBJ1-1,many,CASSADPVNTEAFF,TGTGCCAGCAGCGCCGACCCTGTGAACACTGAAGCTTTCTTT
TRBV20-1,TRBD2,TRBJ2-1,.,CSVSLAGLYNEQFF,TGCAGTGTTTCCCTAGCGGGCCTATACAATGAGCAGTTCTTC
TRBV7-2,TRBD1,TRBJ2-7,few,CASSLSRGPYEQYF,TGTGCCAGCAGCTTAAGCAGGGGGCCTTACGAGCAGTACTTC
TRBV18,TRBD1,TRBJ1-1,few,CASSPGQGVGTEAFF,TGTGCCAGCTCACCTGGACAGGGGGTCGGCACTGAAGCTTTCTTT
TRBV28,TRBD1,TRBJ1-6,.,CASKSGTALSPLHF,TGTGCCAGTAAATCCGGGACAGCCCTTTCACCCCTCCACTTT
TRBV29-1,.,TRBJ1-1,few,CSVAGVNTEAFF,TGCAGCGTTGCAGGGGTGAACACTGAAGCTTTCTTT
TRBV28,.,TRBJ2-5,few,CASRGGGQETQYF,TGTGCCAGTAGGGGGGGAGGGCAAGAGACCCAGTACTTC
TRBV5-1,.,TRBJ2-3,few,CASSEDNSSTDTQYF,TGCGCCAGCAGCGAGGACAATTCTAGCACAGATACGCAGTATTTT
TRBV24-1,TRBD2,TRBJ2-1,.,CATRSSGRVNEQFF,TGTGCCACCAGATCTAGCGGGAGGGTTAATGAGCAGTTCTTC
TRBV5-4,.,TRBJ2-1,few,CASSLAVREQGNEQFF,TGTGCCAGCAGCTTGGCCGTGAGGGAGCAAGGAAATGAGCAGTTCTTC
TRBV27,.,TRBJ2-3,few,CASSSRGLLTDTQYF,TGTGCCAGCAGTTCCCGCGGGTTGTTGACAGATACGCAGTATTTT